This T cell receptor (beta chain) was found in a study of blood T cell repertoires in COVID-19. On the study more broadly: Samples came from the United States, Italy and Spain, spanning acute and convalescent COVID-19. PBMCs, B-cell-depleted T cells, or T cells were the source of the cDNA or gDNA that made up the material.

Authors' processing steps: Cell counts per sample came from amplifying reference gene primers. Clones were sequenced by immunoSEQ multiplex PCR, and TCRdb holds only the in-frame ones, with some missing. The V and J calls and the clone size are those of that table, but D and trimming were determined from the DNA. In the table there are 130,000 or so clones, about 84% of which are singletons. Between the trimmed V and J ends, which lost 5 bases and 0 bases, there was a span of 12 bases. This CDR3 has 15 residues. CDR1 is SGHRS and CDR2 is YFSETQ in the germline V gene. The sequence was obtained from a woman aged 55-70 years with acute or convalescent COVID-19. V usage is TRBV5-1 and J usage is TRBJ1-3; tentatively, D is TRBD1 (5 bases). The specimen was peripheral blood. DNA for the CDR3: TGCGCCAGCAGGGATGACAGTTACTCTGGAAACACCATATATTTT. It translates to CASRDDSYSGNTIYF.